This TCR beta chain was observed in a study of cytomegalovirus exposure and HLA in healthy donors. Study-wide results and caveats: A few CMV-associated chains were confirmed in vitro to be specific for CMV antigens. Presence/absence comparisons presumed near-even sequencing depth among donors.

Germline CDR1 is SGHTA and CDR2 is FQGNSA. The CDR3 spans 18 residues. Trimming removed 1 base from V and 3 bases from J; junction bases left unmatched: 10. PCR involved 60 Vbeta and 13 Jbeta primers. Generated by immunoSEQ multiplex PCR, the TCRdb table keeps only in-frame clones and is missing some. Here the sample spans more than 130,000 clones, roughly 79% being singletons. As for this clone: Its antigen is not known.

This sequence joins TRBV7-2 and TRBJ2-4; 9 nucleotides agree with TRBD2. Sequencing was carried out using PBMCs. The sequence derives from a male donor in good health and CMV-seronegative. CDR3 in amino acids: CASSLGVRGGRYKNIQYF. Written as DNA, the CDR3 is TGTGCCAGCAGCTTAGGGGTGCGGGGGGGCCGATACAAAAACATTCAGTACTTC.